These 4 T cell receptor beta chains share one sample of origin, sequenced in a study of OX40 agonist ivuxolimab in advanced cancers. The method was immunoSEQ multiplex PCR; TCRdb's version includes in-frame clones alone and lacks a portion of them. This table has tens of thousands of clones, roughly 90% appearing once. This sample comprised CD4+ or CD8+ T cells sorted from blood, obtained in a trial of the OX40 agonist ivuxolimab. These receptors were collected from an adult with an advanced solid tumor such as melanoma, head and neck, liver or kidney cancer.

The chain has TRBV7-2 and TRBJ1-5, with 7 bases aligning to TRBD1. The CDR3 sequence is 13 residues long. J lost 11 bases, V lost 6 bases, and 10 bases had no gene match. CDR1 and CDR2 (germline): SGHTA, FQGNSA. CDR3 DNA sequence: TGTGCCAGCAGGCTTGCGGGACAGTCTTCCCAGCATTTT. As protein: CASRLAGQSSQHF.

The chain's CDR3 is CAISEWGQGAYSNQPQHF. The CDR3 bases are TGTGCCATCAGTGAGTGGGGACAGGGGGCGTATAGCAATCAGCCCCAGCATTTT. This rearrangement joins TRBV10-3 to TRBJ1-5, with 12 positions matching TRBD1. Germline V gene sequence: CDR1 ENHRY, CDR2 SYGVKD. The J segment lost 0 bases and the V segment lost 1 base, leaving 4 bases of the junction unmatched. This CDR3 region has 18 residues.

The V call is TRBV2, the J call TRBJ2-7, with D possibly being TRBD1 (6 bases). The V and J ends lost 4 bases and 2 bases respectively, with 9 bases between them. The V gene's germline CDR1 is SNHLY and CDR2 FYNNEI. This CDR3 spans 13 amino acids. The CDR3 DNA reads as TGTGCCAGCAGTGGGAACAGGGCCTACGAGCAGTACTTC. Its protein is CASSGNRAYEQYF.

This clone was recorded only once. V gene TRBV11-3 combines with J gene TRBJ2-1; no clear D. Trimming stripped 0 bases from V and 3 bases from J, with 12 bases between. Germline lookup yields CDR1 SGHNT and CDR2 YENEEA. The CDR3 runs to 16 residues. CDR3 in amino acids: CASSLEGTKNYNEQFF. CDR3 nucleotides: TGTGCCAGCAGCTTAGAAGGTACTAAAAACTACAATGAGCAGTTCTTC.